The rows below give T cell receptor beta chains drawn from one sample of a study of control samples from healthy donors and cancer patients. Clones were sequenced by immunoSEQ multiplex PCR, and TCRdb holds only the in-frame ones, with some missing. Of about 96,000 clones in the sample, more than 85% were seen once. The material sequenced was blood. These receptors all stem from a man younger than 35 in good health. Both conserved end residues are trimmed from each CDR3. The D gene is left open where the match is weak.

V	J	D	CDR3
TRBV7-9	TRBJ1-6	TRBD1	ASSSTRGRHPDSPLH
TRBV19	TRBJ1-4	.	ASSILGATNEKLF
TRBV6-4	TRBJ1-2	.	ASSDSNNYGYT
TRBV29-1	TRBJ1-5	.	SVITNSNQPQH
TRBV13	TRBJ1-1	.	ASSFFLKDGASTEAF
TRBV6-6	TRBJ1-3	.	ASSYREGAGNTIY
TRBV3-1/TRBV3-2	TRBJ2-5	.	ASRPMRGTRIETQY
TRBV27	TRBJ1-6	.	ASSLIRGGNSPLH
TRBV2	TRBJ2-3	TRBD2	ASSDPFTSGGIGDTQY
TRBV10-3	TRBJ1-6	.	AITSVDRDNSPLH
TRBV6-2/TRBV6-3	TRBJ1-1	.	ASSYSGTQNTEAF
TRBV7-6	TRBJ2-1	TRBD2	ASNSGGRTYNEQF
TRBV19	TRBJ2-7	.	ASFDGFSEQY
TRBV6-5	TRBJ1-5	.	ASHEQSNQPQH
TRBV4-1	TRBJ2-1	.	ASSQGGGGSSYNEQF
TRBV30	TRBJ1-2	.	AWSHIWNYGYT
TRBV6-2/TRBV6-3	TRBJ2-1	.	ASSPVTGGWYNEQF
TRBV5-1	TRBJ2-1	TRBD2	ASSPGASGVANEQF
TRBV27	TRBJ1-5	.	ASSWGGLGNQPQH
TRBV9	TRBJ2-5	TRBD1	ASSPSGTEKETQY
TRBV5-1	TRBJ2-7	TRBD2	ASSFDPGTTAYEQY
TRBV7-9	TRBJ2-3	TRBD1	ASSSEDRFTDTQY
TRBV4-3	TRBJ1-1	.	ASSQGVRGATEAF
TRBV10-3	TRBJ1-5	.	AISESGTPASNQPQH
TRBV11-1	TRBJ2-7	.	ASSLETGGDYEQY
TRBV11-2	TRBJ1-4	.	ASSLGEKLF
TRBV5-6	TRBJ1-1	.	ASSSGGAIEAF
TRBV27	TRBJ1-2	.	ASSSRVGAVYGYT
TRBV6-5	TRBJ1-1	.	ASESQGAEAF
TRBV4-3	TRBJ1-2	.	ASSQARDRTLRT
TRBV6-2/TRBV6-3	TRBJ2-3	.	ASSRVGRGTDTQY
TRBV19	TRBJ1-5	.	ASSMGGARGQPQH
TRBV5-1	TRBJ2-6	.	ASSGGGKGLSGANVLT
TRBV6-1	TRBJ1-5	.	ASSEAGSNQPQH
TRBV13	TRBJ2-2	.	ASSLEGRTGELF
TRBV28	TRBJ1-5	.	ASSLVQSDQPQH
TRBV9	TRBJ1-5	TRBD1	ASSSTGTERQPQH
TRBV15	TRBJ1-4	.	ATSRVLRDDEKLF
TRBV19	TRBJ2-7	TRBD2	ASSNSGGAYEQY
TRBV18	TRBJ1-4	.	ASSPGQSNEKLF
TRBV7-8	TRBJ1-4	TRBD1	ASSLGTGATNEKLF
TRBV6-2/TRBV6-3	TRBJ2-3	.	ASSALRGQGTDTQY